What follows are 7 T cell receptor beta chains derived from one specimen sequenced in a study of PD-1 blockade in classical Hodgkin lymphoma. Method: immunoSEQ multiplex PCR; TCRdb's copy keeps in-frame clones and lacks some. This sample yields approximately 25,000 clones, of which 60% to 85% are seen a single time; roughly 8.6% belongs to the top ten. Relapses following autologous stem cell transplantation were seen in all patients, with brentuximab vedotin exposure varying. This material consisted of peripheral blood mononuclear cells (PBMCs), taken before the second cycle of nivolumab. These receptors originate from a human donor with classical Hodgkin lymphoma.

CDR3 bases: TGTGCCAGCAGCAGAATAGCGGGAGACTCCTACGAGCAGTACTTC. Protein: CASSRIAGDSYEQYF. The V call is TRBV5-4, the J call TRBJ2-7; 9 positions match TRBD2. Germline V gene data show CDR1 as SGHNT and CDR2 as YYREEE (reference sequence). After removal of 4 bases from V and 0 bases from J, the junction contained 5 bases not matched to a gene. This CDR3 is 15 amino acids long.

The chain uses TRBV7-2 and TRBJ2-7, with 11 bases fitting TRBD2. The CDR3 spans 15 residues. Trimming took 4 bases from V and 3 from J; bases not matched to a gene: 5. Germline CDR1 is SGHTA and CDR2 is FQGNSA. CDR3 loop: CASSSGLAENYEQYF. CDR3 nucleotide sequence: TGTGCCAGCAGCTCGGGACTAGCGGAGAACTACGAGCAGTACTTC.

The gene calls are TRBV4-3 and TRBJ2-3; 7 positions match TRBD2. CDR1 and CDR2 from the germline V gene are LGHNA and YSLEER. The J segment lost 6 bases and the V segment lost 0 bases, leaving 12 bases of the junction unmatched. The CDR3 loop spans 17 amino acids. The CDR3 DNA is TGCGCCAGCAGCCAAGATTGGGGGGGGGTGAGGACCGATACGCAGTATTTT. It yields the protein CASSQDWGGVRTDTQYF.

The rearrangement joins TRBV5-4 to TRBJ2-7; 7 bases map to TRBD1. This CDR3 contains 15 residues. After removal of 5 bases from V and 0 bases from J, the junction contained 8 bases not matched to a gene. Germline CDR1 SGHNT, CDR2 YYREEE (reference sequence). CDR3 sequence (DNA): TGTGCCAGCAGTACCCGACAGGGAATCTCCTACGAGCAGTACTTC. Its translation is CASSTRQGISYEQYF.

This clone occurred once. V and J are TRBV7-9 and TRBJ2-7, with 7 positions matching TRBD1. The CDR3 runs to 15 residues. The V segment lost 4 bases and the J segment 4 bases; nucleotides outside the gene matches: 10. Germline CDR1 SEHNR, CDR2 FQNEAQ (reference sequence). The chain's CDR3 is CASSSAATGIYEQYF. CDR3 bases: TGTGCCAGCAGCTCCGCCGCGACAGGGATATACGAGCAGTACTTC.

J is TRBJ1-2 and V is TRBV6-1; 7 bases fit TRBD1. Germline V lookup: CDR1 MNHNS, CDR2 SASEGT. The CDR3 has 12 residues. V shed 6 bases and J 7 bases; nucleotides not matched to a gene: 5. CDR3 nucleotide sequence: TGTGCCAGCAGAGATTACAGGGGTGGCTACACCTTC. Translating gives CASRDYRGGYTF.

The rearrangement uses TRBV29-1 and TRBJ2-4; D not resolved. V shed 5 bases and J shed 0 bases, with 8 bases lying between them. From germline, CDR1 is SQVTM and CDR2 ANQGSEA. This CDR3 is 13 amino acids long. DNA of the CDR3: TGCAGCGTTAAGGGCCTAGCCAAAAACATTCAGTACTTC. The encoded protein is CSVKGLAKNIQYF.